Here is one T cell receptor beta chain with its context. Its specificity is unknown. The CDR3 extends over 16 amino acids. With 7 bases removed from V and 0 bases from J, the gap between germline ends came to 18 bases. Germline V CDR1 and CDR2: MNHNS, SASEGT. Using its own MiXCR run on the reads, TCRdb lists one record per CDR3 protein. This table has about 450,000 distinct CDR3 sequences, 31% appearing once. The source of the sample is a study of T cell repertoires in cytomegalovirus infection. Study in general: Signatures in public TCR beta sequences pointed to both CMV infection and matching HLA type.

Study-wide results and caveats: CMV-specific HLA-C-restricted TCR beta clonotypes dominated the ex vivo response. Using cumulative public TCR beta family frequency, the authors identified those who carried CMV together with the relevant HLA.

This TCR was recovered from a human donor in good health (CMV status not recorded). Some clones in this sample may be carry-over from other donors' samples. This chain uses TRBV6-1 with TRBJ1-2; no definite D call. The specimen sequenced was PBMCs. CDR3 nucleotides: TGTGCCAGCAAGCAGTTCGGAGGTCCCCCTAACTATGGCTACACCTTC. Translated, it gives CASKQFGGPPNYGYTF.